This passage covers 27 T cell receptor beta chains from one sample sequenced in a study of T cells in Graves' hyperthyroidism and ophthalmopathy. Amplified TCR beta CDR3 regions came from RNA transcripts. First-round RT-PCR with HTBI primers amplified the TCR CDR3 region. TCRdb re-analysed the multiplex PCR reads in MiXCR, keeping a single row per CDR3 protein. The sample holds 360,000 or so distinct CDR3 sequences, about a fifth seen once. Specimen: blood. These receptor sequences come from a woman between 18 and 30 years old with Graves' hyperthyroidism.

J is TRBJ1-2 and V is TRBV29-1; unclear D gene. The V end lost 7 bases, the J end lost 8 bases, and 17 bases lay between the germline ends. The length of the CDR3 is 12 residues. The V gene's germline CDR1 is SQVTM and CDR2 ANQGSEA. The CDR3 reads CSAGSGIQGYTF. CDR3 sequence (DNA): TGCAGCGCCGGGTCAGGAATCCAGGGCTACACCTTC.

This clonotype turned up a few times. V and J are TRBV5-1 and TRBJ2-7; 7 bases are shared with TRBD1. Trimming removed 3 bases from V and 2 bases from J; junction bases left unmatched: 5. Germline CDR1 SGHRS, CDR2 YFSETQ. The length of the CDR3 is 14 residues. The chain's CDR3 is CASSSATGAYEQYF. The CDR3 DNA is TGCGCCAGCAGCTCCGCAACAGGGGCCTACGAGCAGTACTTC. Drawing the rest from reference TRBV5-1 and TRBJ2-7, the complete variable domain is KAGVTQTPRYLIKTRGQQVTLSCSPISGHRSVSWYQQTPGQGLQFLFEYFSETQRNKGNFPGRFSGRQFSNSRSEMNVSTLELGDSALYLCASSSATGAYEQYFGPGTRLTVT.

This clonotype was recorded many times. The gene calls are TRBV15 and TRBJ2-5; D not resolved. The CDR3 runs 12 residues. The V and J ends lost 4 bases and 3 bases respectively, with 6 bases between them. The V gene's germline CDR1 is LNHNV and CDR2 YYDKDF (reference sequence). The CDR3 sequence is CATSTFKETQYF. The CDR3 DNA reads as TGTGCCACCAGCACCTTTAAAGAGACCCAGTACTTC.

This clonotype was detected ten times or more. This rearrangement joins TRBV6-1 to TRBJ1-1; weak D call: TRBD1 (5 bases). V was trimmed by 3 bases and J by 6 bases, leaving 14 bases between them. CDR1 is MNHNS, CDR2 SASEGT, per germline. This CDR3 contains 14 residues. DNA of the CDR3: TGTGCCAGCAGTGAGGGGGGTGGGTTGGCTGAAGCTTTCTTT. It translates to CASSEGGGLAEAFF.

This CDR3 is CASSLLGEGTEAFF. Here the CDR3 DNA reads TGTGCCAGCAGTTTACTCGGGGAAGGCACTGAAGCTTTCTTT. The V gene is TRBV12-3 or TRBV12-4, the J gene TRBJ1-1; D gene ambiguous. The CDR3 length is 14 residues. The V gene lost 2 bases and the J gene lost 4 bases, with 11 bases spanning the gap.

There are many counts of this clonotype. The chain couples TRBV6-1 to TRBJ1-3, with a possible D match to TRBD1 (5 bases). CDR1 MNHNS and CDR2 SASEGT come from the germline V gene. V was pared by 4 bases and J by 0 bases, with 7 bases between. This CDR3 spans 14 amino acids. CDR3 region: CASSADISGNTIYF. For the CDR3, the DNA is TGTGCCAGCAGTGCGGACATCTCTGGAAACACCATATATTTT.

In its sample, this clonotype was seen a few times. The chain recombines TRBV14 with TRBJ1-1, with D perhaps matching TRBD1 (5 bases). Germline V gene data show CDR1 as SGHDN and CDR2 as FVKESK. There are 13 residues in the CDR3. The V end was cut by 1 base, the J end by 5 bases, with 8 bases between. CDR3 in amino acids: CASSQGEGTEAFF. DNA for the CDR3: TGTGCCAGCAGCCAAGGGGAGGGGACTGAAGCTTTCTTT. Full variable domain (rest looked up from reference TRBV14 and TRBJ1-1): EAGVTQFPSHSVIEKGQTVTLRCDPISGHDNLYWYRRVMGKEIKFLLHFVKESKQDESGMPNNRFLAERTGGTYSTLKVQPAELEDSGVYFCASSQGEGTEAFFGQGTRLTVV.

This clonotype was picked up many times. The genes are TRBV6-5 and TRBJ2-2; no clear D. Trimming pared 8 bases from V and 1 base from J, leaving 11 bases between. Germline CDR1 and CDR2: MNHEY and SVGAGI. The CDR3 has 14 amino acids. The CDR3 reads CASSPEVNTGELFF. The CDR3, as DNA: TGTGCCAGCTCCCCCGAGGTGAACACCGGGGAGCTGTTTTTT.

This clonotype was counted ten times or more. CDR3 residues: CSARWGRLYTEAFF. CDR3 nucleotides: TGCAGTGCTAGATGGGGACGATTGTACACTGAAGCTTTCTTT. The chain couples TRBV20-1 to TRBJ1-1; perhaps TRBD1 as D (5 bases). Trimming took off 2 bases at V and 3 bases at J, with 13 bases between the two ends. Germline CDR1 is DFQATT and CDR2 is SNEGSKA (reference sequence). This CDR3 has 14 amino acids.

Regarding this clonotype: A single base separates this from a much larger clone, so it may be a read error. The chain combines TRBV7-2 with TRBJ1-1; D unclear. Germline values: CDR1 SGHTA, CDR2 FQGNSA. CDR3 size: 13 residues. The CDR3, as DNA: TGTGTCAGCAGCTTCCGATGGTCGGTTCGAGCTTTCTTT. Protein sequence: CVSSFRWSVRAFF. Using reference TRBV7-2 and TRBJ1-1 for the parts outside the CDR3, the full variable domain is GAGVSQSPSNKVTEKGKDVELRCDPISGHTALYWYRQSLGQGLEFLIYFQGNSAPDKSGLPSDRFSAERTGGSVSTLTIQRTQQEDSAVYLCVSSFRWSVRAFFGQGTRLTVV.

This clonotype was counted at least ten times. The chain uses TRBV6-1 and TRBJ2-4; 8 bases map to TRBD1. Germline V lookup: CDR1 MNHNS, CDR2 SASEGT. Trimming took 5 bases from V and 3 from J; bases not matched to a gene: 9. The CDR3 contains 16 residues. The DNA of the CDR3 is TGTGCCAGCAGTCCTGGACAGGGCGGAGGCAAAAACATTCAGTACTTC. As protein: CASSPGQGGGKNIQYF.

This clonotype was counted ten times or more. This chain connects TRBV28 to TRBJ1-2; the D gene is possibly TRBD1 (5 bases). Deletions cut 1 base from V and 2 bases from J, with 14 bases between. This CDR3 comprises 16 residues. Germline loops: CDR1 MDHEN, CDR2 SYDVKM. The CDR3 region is CASSLSAATGNYGYTF. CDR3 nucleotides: TGTGCCAGCAGTTTATCTGCGGCAACAGGAAACTATGGCTACACCTTC.

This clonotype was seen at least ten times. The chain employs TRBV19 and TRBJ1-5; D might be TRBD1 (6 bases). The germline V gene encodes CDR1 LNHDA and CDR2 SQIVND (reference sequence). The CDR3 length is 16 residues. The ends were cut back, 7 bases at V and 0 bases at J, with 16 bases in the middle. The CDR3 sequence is CASTPRGGHSNQPQHF. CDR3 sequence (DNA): TGTGCCAGTACCCCGAGAGGGGGTCATAGCAATCAGCCCCAGCATTTT. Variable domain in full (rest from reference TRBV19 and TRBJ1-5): DGGITQSPKYLFRKEGQNVTLSCEQNLNHDAMYWYRQDPGQGLRLIYYSQIVNDFQKGDIAEGYSVSREKKESFPLTVTSAQKNPTAFYLCASTPRGGHSNQPQHFGDGTRLSIL.

CDR3 protein: CASSPDLRDEQYF. The CDR3 DNA is TGTGCCAGCAGTCCGGACCTCCGTGACGAGCAGTACTTC. The chain combines TRBV12-3 or TRBV12-4 with TRBJ2-7; D remains ambiguous. With 5 bases removed from V and 5 bases from J, the gap between germline ends came to 13 bases. The CDR3 is 13 residues long.

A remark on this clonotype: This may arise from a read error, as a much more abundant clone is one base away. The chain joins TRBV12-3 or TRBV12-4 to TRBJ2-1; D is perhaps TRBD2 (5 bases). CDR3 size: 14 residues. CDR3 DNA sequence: TGTGCCAGCAGTTCCTCAACGGGATACAATGAGAAGTTCTTC. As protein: CASSSSTGYNEKFF.

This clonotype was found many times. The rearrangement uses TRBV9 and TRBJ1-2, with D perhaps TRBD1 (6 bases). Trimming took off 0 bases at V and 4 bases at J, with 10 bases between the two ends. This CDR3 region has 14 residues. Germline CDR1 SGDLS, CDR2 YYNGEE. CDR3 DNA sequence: TGTGCCAGCAGCGTAGAAGGGGGAGCCTATGGCTACACCTTC. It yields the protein CASSVEGGAYGYTF.

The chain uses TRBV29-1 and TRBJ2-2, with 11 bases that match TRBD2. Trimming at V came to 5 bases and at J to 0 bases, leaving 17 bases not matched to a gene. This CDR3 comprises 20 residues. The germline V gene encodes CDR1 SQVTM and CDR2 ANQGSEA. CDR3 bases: TGCAGCGTTAGGGTTGTCTCTCCGACTAGCGGGGTTCCGAACACCGGGGAGCTGTTTTTT. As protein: CSVRVVSPTSGVPNTGELFF.

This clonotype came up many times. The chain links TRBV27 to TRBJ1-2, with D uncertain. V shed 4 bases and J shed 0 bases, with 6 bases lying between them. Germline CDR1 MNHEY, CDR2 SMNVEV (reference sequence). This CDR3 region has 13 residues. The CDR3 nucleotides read TGTGCCAGCAGTTCCCTCCCTAACTATGGCTACACCTTC. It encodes CASSSLPNYGYTF.

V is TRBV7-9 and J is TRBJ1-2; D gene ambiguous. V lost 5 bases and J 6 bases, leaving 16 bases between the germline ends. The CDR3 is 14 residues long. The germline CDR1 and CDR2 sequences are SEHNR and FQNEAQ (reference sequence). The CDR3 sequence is CASSQVAGIDGYTF. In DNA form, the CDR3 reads TGTGCCAGCAGCCAAGTTGCGGGTATAGATGGCTACACCTTC.

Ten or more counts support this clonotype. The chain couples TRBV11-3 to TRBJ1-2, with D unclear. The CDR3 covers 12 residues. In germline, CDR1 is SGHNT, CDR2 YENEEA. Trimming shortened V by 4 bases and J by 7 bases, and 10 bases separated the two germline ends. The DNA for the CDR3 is TGTGCCAGCAGCTCCTCCTCGAGTGGCTACACCTTC. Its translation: CASSSSSSGYTF. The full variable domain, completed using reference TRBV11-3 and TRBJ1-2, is EAGVVQSPRYKIIEKKQPVAFWCNPISGHNTLYWYLQNLGQGPELLIRYENEEAVDDSQLPKDRFSAERLKGVDSTLKIQPAELGDSAVYLCASSSSSSGYTFGSGTRLTVV.

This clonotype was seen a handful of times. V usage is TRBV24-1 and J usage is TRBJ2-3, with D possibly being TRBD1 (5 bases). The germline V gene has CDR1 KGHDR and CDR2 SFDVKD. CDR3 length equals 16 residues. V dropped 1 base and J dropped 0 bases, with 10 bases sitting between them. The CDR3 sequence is CATSDLRQGSTDTQYF. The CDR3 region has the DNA TGTGCCACCAGTGATTTACGCCAGGGAAGCACAGATACGCAGTATTTT.

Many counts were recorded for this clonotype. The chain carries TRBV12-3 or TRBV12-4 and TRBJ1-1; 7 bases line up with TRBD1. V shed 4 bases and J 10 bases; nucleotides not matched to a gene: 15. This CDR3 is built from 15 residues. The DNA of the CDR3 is TGTGCCAGCAGTTGGGGACAGCGGGGTACGGGGCGAGCTTTCTTT. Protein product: CASSWGQRGTGRAFF.

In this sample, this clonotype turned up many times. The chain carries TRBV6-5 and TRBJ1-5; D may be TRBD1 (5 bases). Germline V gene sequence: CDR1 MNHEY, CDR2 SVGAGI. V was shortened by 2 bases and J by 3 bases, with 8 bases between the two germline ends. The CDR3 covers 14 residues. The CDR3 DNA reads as TGTGCCAGCAGTTACGCGGGGACCAATCAGCCCCAGCATTTT. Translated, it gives CASSYAGTNQPQHF.

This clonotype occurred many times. The CDR3 DNA follows: TGTGCCAGCAAACAAAATGAGGACACTGAAGCTTTCTTT. Protein sequence: CASKQNEDTEAFF. The J gene is TRBJ1-1, the V gene TRBV2; D unresolved. Trimming took 7 bases from V and 3 from J, leaving 12 bases between them. Per the germline V gene, CDR1 is SNHLY and CDR2 is FYNNEI. The CDR3 contains 13 residues.

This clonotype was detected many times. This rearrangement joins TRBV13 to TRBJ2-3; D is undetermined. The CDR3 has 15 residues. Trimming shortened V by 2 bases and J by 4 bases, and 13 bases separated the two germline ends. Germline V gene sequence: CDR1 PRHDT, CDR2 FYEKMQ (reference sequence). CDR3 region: CASSLKALVSDTQYF. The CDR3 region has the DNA TGTGCCAGCAGCTTAAAGGCTCTAGTTTCAGATACGCAGTATTTT.

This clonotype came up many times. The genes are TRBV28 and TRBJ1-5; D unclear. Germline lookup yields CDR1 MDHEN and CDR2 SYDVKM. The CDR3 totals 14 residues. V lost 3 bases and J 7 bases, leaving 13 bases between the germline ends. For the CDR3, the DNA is TGTGCCAGCAGTTTCATTGGGGTGAACCAGCCCCAGCATTTT. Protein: CASSFIGVNQPQHF. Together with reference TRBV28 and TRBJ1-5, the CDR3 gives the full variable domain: DVKVTQSSRYLVKRTGEKVFLECVQDMDHENMFWYRQDPGLGLRLIYFSYDVKMKEKGDIPEGYSVSREKKERFSLILESASTNQTSMYLCASSFIGVNQPQHFGDGTRLSIL.

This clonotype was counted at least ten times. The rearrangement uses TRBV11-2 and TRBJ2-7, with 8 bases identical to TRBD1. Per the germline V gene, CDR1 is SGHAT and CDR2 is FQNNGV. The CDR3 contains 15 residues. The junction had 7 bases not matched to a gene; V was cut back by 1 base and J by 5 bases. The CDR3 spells CASSLGRTGGDEQYF. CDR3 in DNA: TGTGCCAGCAGCTTAGGTCGCACAGGGGGAGACGAGCAGTACTTC.